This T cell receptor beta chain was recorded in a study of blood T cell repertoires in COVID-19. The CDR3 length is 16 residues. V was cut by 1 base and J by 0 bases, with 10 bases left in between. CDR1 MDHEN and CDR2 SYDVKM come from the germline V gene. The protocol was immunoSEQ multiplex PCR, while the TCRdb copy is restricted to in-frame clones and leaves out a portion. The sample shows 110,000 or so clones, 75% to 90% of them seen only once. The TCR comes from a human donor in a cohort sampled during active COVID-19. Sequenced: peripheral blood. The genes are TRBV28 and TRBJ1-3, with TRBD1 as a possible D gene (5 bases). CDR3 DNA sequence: TGTGCCAGCAGTTTATTAAAGGGGTCCTCTGGAAACACCATATATTTT. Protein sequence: CASSLLKGSSGNTIYF.